The 15 T cell receptor beta chains given below trace back to one sample, sequenced in a study of T cells in localized non-small cell lung cancer. Only in-frame clones appear in the TCRdb table, and some are missing; sequencing was by immunoSEQ multiplex PCR. The table records under 11,000 clones, approximately 31% of them present only once. Sample: lung tumor tissue, taken before any cancer treatment. The receptors were gathered from a man aged 35-69 years with stage I lung adenocarcinoma.

The chain joins TRBV11-3 to TRBJ2-7; 9 nucleotides match TRBD1. Trimming removed 3 bases from V and 6 bases from J; junction bases left unmatched: 6. CDR3 length equals 14 residues. CDR1 SGHNT and CDR2 YENEEA come from the germline V gene. The CDR3 DNA reads TGTGCCAGCAGCTTGGGACAGGGTGGAGGCGAGCAGTACTTC. This sequence encodes CASSLGQGGGEQYF.

The V and J genes are TRBV19 and TRBJ1-2, with 8 bases matching TRBD1. Losses at the gene ends were 3 bases for V and 7 bases for J; bases not matched to a gene: 4. The CDR3 extends over 13 amino acids. Germline-derived CDR1 and CDR2 are LNHDA and SQIVND (reference sequence). CDR3 residues: CASSIGQGGGYTF. The CDR3 DNA reads TGTGCCAGTAGTATTGGACAGGGTGGTGGCTACACCTTC.

The rearrangement links TRBV2 to TRBJ1-5; D unclear. The germline gives CDR1 SNHLY, CDR2 FYNNEI. The CDR3 has 12 residues. V lost 8 bases and J lost 0, with 5 bases in between. The CDR3 here is CASSNSNQPQHF. In nucleotides, the CDR3 is TGTGCCAGCTCCAATAGCAATCAGCCCCAGCATTTT.

This clone came up a few times. J is TRBJ1-4 and V is TRBV15; tentatively, D is TRBD1 (6 bases). Per the germline V gene, CDR1 is LNHNV and CDR2 is YYDKDF (reference sequence). V was cut by 5 bases and J by 6 bases, with 16 bases left in between. This CDR3 comprises 15 residues. CDR3 region: CATSGLGGADEKLFF. The CDR3 DNA reads as TGTGCCACCAGCGGACTCGGGGGCGCTGATGAAAAACTGTTTTTT.

This clone was counted between two and nine times. The chain combines TRBV11-3 with TRBJ2-3; D call uncertain. The V gene lost 5 bases and the J gene lost 3 bases, with 15 bases spanning the gap. CDR3 size: 15 residues. CDR1 SGHNT and CDR2 YENEEA come from the germline V gene. The CDR3 reads CASSPDGDRTDTQYF. The DNA for the CDR3 is TGTGCCAGCAGCCCTGATGGGGATCGGACAGATACGCAGTATTTT. Variable domain in full (rest from reference TRBV11-3 and TRBJ2-3): EAGVVQSPRYKIIEKKQPVAFWCNPISGHNTLYWYLQNLGQGPELLIRYENEEAVDDSQLPKDRFSAERLKGVDSTLKIQPAELGDSAVYLCASSPDGDRTDTQYFGPGTRLTVL.

The V call is TRBV11-3, the J call TRBJ1-6; 10 nucleotides match TRBD1. V was pared by 5 bases and J by 6 bases, with 10 bases of the junction left unmatched. CDR1 SGHNT and CDR2 YENEEA come from the germline V gene. The CDR3 length is 17 residues. The CDR3 here is CASSLRDRGSINSPLHF. The CDR3 DNA follows: TGTGCCAGCAGCCTCCGGGACAGGGGCTCAATTAATTCACCCCTCCACTTT.

This chain's CDR3 is CASSHAAGGRETQYF. CDR3 nucleotides: TGTGCCAGCAGCCATGCAGCGGGGGGGCGGGAGACCCAGTACTTC. The rearrangement links TRBV11-3 to TRBJ2-5; TRBD2 matches 10 bases. This CDR3 has 15 amino acids. Looked up from germline, CDR1 is SGHNT and CDR2 is YENEEA. The V gene end was trimmed by 5 bases and the J gene end by 5 bases; junction bases not matched to a gene: 8.

This clone was counted between two and nine times. The chain is built from TRBV6-8 and TRBJ1-6; D is ambiguous. Between the trimmed V and J ends, which lost 0 bases and 8 bases, there was a span of 8 bases. Germline V CDR1 and CDR2: MNHGY, SAAAGT. CDR3 length equals 14 residues. The chain's CDR3 is CASSYSGIYSPLHF. The DNA for the CDR3 is TGTGCCAGCAGTTACTCGGGGATTTATTCACCCCTCCACTTT.

This clone was counted a single time. CDR3 coding DNA: TGTGCCAGTAGTATAAGGGCGGGGGAGCAGCCCCAGCATTTT. Protein: CASSIRAGEQPQHF. V and J are TRBV19 and TRBJ1-5; a weak D match, TRBD1 (5 bases). Germline lookup yields CDR1 LNHDA and CDR2 SQIVND (reference sequence). The germline V and J ends were trimmed by 2 bases and 7 bases, with 12 bases remaining between them. The CDR3 is 14 amino acids.

In this sample, this clone turned up a few times. The V gene is TRBV6-8, the J gene TRBJ1-3; D unresolved. Germline lookup yields CDR1 MNHGY and CDR2 SAAAGT. The V end was cut by 7 bases, the J end by 2 bases, with 9 bases between. This CDR3 is built from 13 residues. The CDR3 DNA follows: TGTGCCAGCATCTGGGGAGCTGGAAACACCATATATTTT. Its translation: CASIWGAGNTIYF.

The rearrangement links TRBV6-8 to TRBJ2-7; 7 positions match TRBD2. The CDR3 spans 14 residues. Germline-derived CDR1 and CDR2 are MNHGY and SAAAGT. The junction had 3 bases not matched to a gene; V was cut back by 3 bases and J by 1 base. The CDR3 here is CASSYQGGSYEQYF. CDR3 nucleotides: TGTGCCAGCAGTTATCAGGGAGGGTCCTACGAGCAGTACTTC.

The V call is TRBV9, the J call TRBJ2-1, with 12 positions matching TRBD2. The CDR3 has 15 residues. V was clipped by 3 bases and J by 6 bases; unmatched bases: 4. Germline CDR1 is SGDLS and CDR2 is YYNGEE. The CDR3 reads CASSASGGEGNEQFF. In nucleotides, the CDR3 is TGTGCCAGCAGCGCTAGCGGGGGGGAGGGCAATGAGCAGTTCTTC.

The rearrangement joins TRBV29-1 to TRBJ2-2, with 7 positions matching TRBD1. The germline gives CDR1 SQVTM, CDR2 ANQGSEA. With 4 bases clipped from V and 6 bases from J, the junction kept 8 bases outside the gene matches. The CDR3 length is 14 residues. This CDR3 is CSVGPGQIAGELFF. In DNA, the CDR3 is TGCAGCGTTGGGCCGGGACAGATAGCCGGGGAGCTGTTTTTT.

The chain is built from TRBV5-1 and TRBJ2-7; the D call may be TRBD1 or TRBD2 (5 bases each). Trimming left V 3 bases short and J 0 bases short, with 13 bases between. The CDR3 is made up of 15 amino acids. Germline V gene sequence: CDR1 SGHRS, CDR2 YFSETQ. In nucleotides, the CDR3 is TGCGCCAGCAGCTATGCGACAGACTACTCCTACGAGCAGTACTTC. This sequence encodes CASSYATDYSYEQYF.

In its sample, this clone was seen a few times. The chain joins TRBV30 to TRBJ1-4; 7 bases match TRBD1. Per the germline V gene, CDR1 is GTSNPN and CDR2 is SVGIG (reference sequence). The V gene end was trimmed by 1 base and the J gene end by 0 bases; junction bases not matched to a gene: 2. The CDR3 has 15 residues. For the CDR3, the DNA is TGTGCCTGGAGTGCGGGACAGTCAACTAATGAAAAACTGTTTTTT. This codes for CAWSAGQSTNEKLFF.